A single sample is the source of the 10 T cell receptor beta chains below, sequenced in a study of blood T cells in healthy people across ages. PCR was performed a second time for 7 to 11 cycles using a sample-barcoded 5' primer and a J-beta primer mix. A single record per CDR3 protein comes from TCRdb applying MiXCR to the 5' RACE reads. Among roughly 2 million distinct CDR3 sequences listed, less than 50% were seen once. The sequencing sample was made of blood. Every receptor here comes from a middle-aged woman in good health.

The rearrangement uses TRBV7-2 and TRBJ2-6, with 7 bases aligning to TRBD2. The CDR3 length is 16 residues. Trimming cost V 6 bases and J 10 bases; bases outside gene matches: 15. CDR1 and CDR2 (germline): SGHTA, FQGNSA. The CDR3 DNA reads as TGTGCCAGCAGGGGAGGGACTGGCAACGGAAAAAACGTCCTGACTTTC. Translation gives CASRGGTGNGKNVLTF.

This chain uses TRBV7-2 with TRBJ2-3, with D hard to call. The germline V and J ends were trimmed by 3 bases and 1 base, with 14 bases remaining between them. This CDR3 contains 16 residues. From germline, CDR1 is SGHTA and CDR2 FQGNSA. CDR3 protein: CASSFRGRTRTDTQYF. The CDR3 nucleotides are TGTGCCAGCAGCTTTCGTGGTCGTACCCGCACAGATACGCAGTATTTT.

The V call is TRBV27, the J call TRBJ2-7; tentative D call: TRBD1 (5 bases). Germline values: CDR1 MNHEY, CDR2 SMNVEV (reference sequence). V was clipped by 0 bases and J by 5 bases, with 20 bases between them. This CDR3 has 17 amino acids. CDR3 sequence reads: CASSLSAKTAQRDEQYF. The CDR3 region has the DNA TGTGCCAGCAGTTTATCGGCAAAGACAGCCCAAAGAGACGAGCAGTACTTC.

The chain has TRBV28 and TRBJ1-4; tentative D call: TRBD1 (5 bases). This CDR3 contains 15 residues. Germline lookup yields CDR1 MDHEN and CDR2 SYDVKM. Trimming cost V 6 bases and J 4 bases, with 15 bases left between them. The CDR3 DNA follows: TGTGCCAGCAGCGCATCGACAGAGCTTAATGAAAAACTGTTTTTT. Translated, it gives CASSASTELNEKLFF.

This clonotype was counted between two and nine times. The V call is TRBV6-2 or TRBV6-3, the J call TRBJ2-3; D ambiguous. There are 16 residues in the CDR3. The ends were cut back, 5 bases at V and 1 base at J, with 16 bases in the middle. Germline V gene sequence: CDR1 MNHEY, CDR2 SVGEGT. CDR3: CASSTRRVPGTDTQYF. The CDR3 DNA follows: TGTGCCAGCAGTACCCGTCGAGTCCCCGGCACAGATACGCAGTATTTT.

The chain employs TRBV29-1 and TRBJ2-4, with 9 bases lining up with TRBD2. Germline V gene sequence: CDR1 SQVTM, CDR2 ANQGSEA. The CDR3 is 16 amino acids. Losses at the gene ends were 1 base for V and 6 bases for J; bases not matched to a gene: 10. As DNA, the CDR3 is TGCAGCGTTGAAGGTTATAGCGGGGGCTCCCCAAACATTCAGTACTTC. This translates into CSVEGYSGGSPNIQYF.

This clonotype was found a few times. The CDR3: CASSQVRAGGQETQYF. Here the CDR3 DNA reads TGCGCCAGCAGCCAAGTCCGGGCGGGGGGACAAGAGACCCAGTACTTC. The rearrangement uses TRBV4-1 and TRBJ2-5; 8 bases match TRBD2. Germline CDR1 is MGHRA and CDR2 is YSYEKL. The CDR3 totals 16 residues. Germline trimming cut 1 base from V and 2 bases from J; bases unmatched to any gene: 6.

This chain joins TRBV7-3 and TRBJ2-1; D not resolved. Germline V CDR1 and CDR2: SGHTA, FQGTGA. The CDR3 contains 16 residues. Trimming took off 1 base at V and 4 bases at J, with 14 bases between the two ends. CDR3: CASSLKVGVTYNEQFF. CDR3 coding DNA: TGTGCCAGCAGCTTAAAGGTTGGGGTCACGTACAATGAGCAGTTCTTC. Looking up the rest from reference TRBV7-3 and TRBJ2-1 gives the full variable domain: GAGVSQTPSNKVTEKGKYVELRCDPISGHTALYWYRQSLGQGPEFLIYFQGTGAADDSGLPNDRFFAVRPEGSVSTLKIQRTERGDSAVYLCASSLKVGVTYNEQFFGPGTRLTVL.

This chain uses TRBV20-1 with TRBJ2-1, with TRBD2 matching over 11 bases. V trimming: 3 bases; J trimming: 14 bases; junction bases outside the gene matches: 3. The CDR3 has 11 residues. Germline CDR1 DFQATT, CDR2 SNEGSKA (reference sequence). The CDR3 reads CSASGSGREFF. In DNA form, the CDR3 reads TGCAGTGCTAGTGGTAGCGGGAGGGAGTTCTTC.

This clonotype has only a few counts. This chain uses TRBV15 with TRBJ2-3, with D perhaps TRBD2 (6 bases). The V end was cut by 3 bases, the J end by 2 bases, with 24 bases between. The CDR3 contains 19 residues. Germline CDR1 reads LNHNV; CDR2 reads YYDKDF (reference sequence). The CDR3, as DNA: TGTGCCACCAGCAGGAACGATAGGGGAGCTAGCGCCATCACAGATACGCAGTATTTT. Protein product: CATSRNDRGASAITDTQYF.